The present entry profiles one T cell receptor (beta chain) with its context. Per the original methods: For nucleated cells, counts were estimated from reference gene primer amplification. Assay: immunoSEQ multiplex PCR; the TCRdb copy retains only in-frame clones and omits some. V and J calls and clone size are as listed in that table; D and trimming were resolved from the DNA. Among roughly 220,000 clones listed, 70% to 90% were seen once. This record comes from a study of blood T cell repertoires in COVID-19. Study as a whole: Both acute and convalescent COVID-19 samples were obtained from the United States, Italy and Spain. From T cells, B-cell-depleted T cells, or PBMCs came the material, which was cDNA or gDNA.

This CDR3 has 16 residues. V lost 3 bases, J lost 5 bases, and 11 bases stayed unmatched. Germline V gives CDR1 SGHNT, CDR2 YYREEE (reference sequence). This chain connects TRBV5-4 to TRBJ2-5; 9 bases align to TRBD1. The sample taken for sequencing was peripheral blood. The TCR comes from a man older than 75 with acute or convalescent COVID-19. The CDR3 spells CASSWEATGGKETQYF. As DNA, the CDR3 is TGTGCCAGCAGCTGGGAGGCTACAGGGGGCAAGGAGACCCAGTACTTC. Complete variable domain (other parts from reference TRBV5-4 and TRBJ2-5): ETGVTQSPTHLIKTRGQQVTLRCSSQSGHNTVSWYQQALGQGPQFIFQYYREEENGRGNFPPRFSGLQFPNYSSELNVNALELDDSALYLCASSWEATGGKETQYFGPGTRLLVL.